This T cell receptor (beta chain) was retrieved from a study of shared clonotypes between healthy human individuals. The data were produced by immunoSEQ multiplex PCR, yet TCRdb's version contains in-frame clones alone and is incomplete. The table has around 2.1 million clones, 85% to 95% seen once; the top ten hold under 2%. CD45RO-negative cells were positively selected for CCR7, leaving out terminally differentiated effector memory CD45RA+ cells. Each sample came from a Caucasian adult donor living in Nashville, Tennessee. Germline V lookup: CDR1 SGDLS, CDR2 YYNGEE. The CDR3 extends over 17 amino acids. V was shortened by 0 bases and J by 3 bases, with 17 bases between the two germline ends.

This chain joins TRBV9 and TRBJ2-3; a possible D gene is TRBD2 (5 bases). The sequence was obtained from a man between 18 and 35 years old in good health. Some clones in this sample may be carry-over from other donors' samples. Sequencing was performed on naive CD8+ T cells from PBMCs. The CDR3, as DNA: TGTGCCAGCAGCGTAGACTGGCGGGTGATTTTAACAGATACGCAGTATTTT. It yields the protein CASSVDWRVILTDTQYF.